One and the same sample provided the 4 T cell receptor beta chains below, sequenced in a study of blood T cell repertoires in COVID-19. Sequenced by immunoSEQ multiplex PCR; TCRdb stores in-frame clones only, minus some. The table includes around 200,000 clones, 70% to 90% detected once. Input material: peripheral blood. The receptors shown here come from a man aged 65 to 85 with active or convalescent COVID-19.

The chain carries TRBV18 and TRBJ1-1, with D uncertain. V was pared by 0 bases and J by 3 bases, with 5 bases between. From germline, CDR1 is KGHSH and CDR2 LQKENI. CDR3 length: 13 residues. The DNA for the CDR3 is TGTGCCAGCTCACCACCAGCCTACACTGAAGCTTTCTTT. Encoded protein: CASSPPAYTEAFF.

Comments on this clone: Other DNA sequences from this sample encode an identical CDR3 as well. The chain is built from TRBV27 and TRBJ1-1, with D tentatively TRBD1 (6 bases). V was pared by 1 base and J by 5 bases, with 11 bases between. Germline values: CDR1 MNHEY, CDR2 SMNVEV (reference sequence). This CDR3 has 14 amino acids. DNA of the CDR3: TGTGCCAGCAGTTTATATCGCAGGGGAACTGAAGCTTTCTTT. This codes for CASSLYRRGTEAFF.

This clone was detected only once. The chain employs TRBV11-2 and TRBJ2-1, with TRBD1 matching over 11 bases. Germline CDR1 is SGHAT and CDR2 is FQNNGV. The V segment lost 5 bases and the J segment 7 bases; nucleotides outside the gene matches: 13. The CDR3 runs to 17 residues. CDR3 amino acids: CASSPGQGATYRNEQFF. The CDR3 nucleotides are TGTGCCAGCAGCCCCGGACAGGGGGCAACATACAGGAATGAGCAGTTCTTC.

The chain couples TRBV5-1 to TRBJ1-4, with 8 positions matching TRBD1. The junction had 8 bases not matched to a gene; V was cut back by 4 bases and J by 3 bases. Germline V gene lookup returns CDR1 SGHRS and CDR2 YFSETQ. The CDR3 length is 16 residues. CDR3: CASSLTTGGANEKLFF. In DNA form, the CDR3 reads TGCGCCAGCAGCCTCACTACAGGGGGAGCTAATGAAAAACTGTTTTTT.